Sequencing of this T cell receptor (beta chain) was carried out in a study of OX40 agonist ivuxolimab in advanced cancers. Study in general: Patient treatment consisted of intravenous ivuxolimab administration every 2 weeks at 0.01 to 10 mg/kg.

This clone has just a few counts. The antigen is not known. General study results and limits: CD8+ T cells (on average) carried more expanded clones than CD4+ T cells. Researchers did not establish what antigens the expanded peripheral T cells target.

Trimming took 0 bases from V and 11 from J, leaving 14 bases between them. The CDR3 extends over 13 amino acids. Germline CDR1 is SGHRS and CDR2 is YFSETQ. Clones were read by immunoSEQ multiplex PCR, and TCRdb kept only the in-frame ones, dropping some. Here the sample spans about 110,000 clones, 90% being singletons. The sequencing here drew on CD4+ or CD8+ T cells sorted from blood, taken in a trial of the OX40 agonist ivuxolimab. The TCR sequence derives from an adult with an advanced solid tumor such as melanoma, head and neck, liver or kidney cancer. The J gene is TRBJ1-1, the V gene TRBV5-1; unclear D gene. DNA of the CDR3: TGCGCCAGCAGCTTGGAACTTTTCGATGGGGCTTTCTTT. This gives the protein CASSLELFDGAFF.